What follows describes a single TCR beta chain. Its cognate antigen is unknown. These data originate in a study of OX40 agonist ivuxolimab in advanced cancers. The overall study: A male proportion of under 90% was recorded, with mean age 60 years and range about 23 to 90. Regarding the study as a whole: Several nonresponders also turned out to have low normalized T-cell clonal expansion. At 0.1 to 3.0 mg/kg, CD4+ and CD8+ blood T cells expanded clonally by week 6.

CDR3 length: 16 amino acids. Trimming cost V 2 bases and J 0 bases, with 11 bases left between them. Germline V gives CDR1 SGHTA, CDR2 FQGTGA. TCRdb's table, derived via immunoSEQ multiplex PCR, lists solely in-frame clones and lacks some. The sample includes roughly 70,000 clones, 75% to 90% seen only once; the top ten take approximately 3.8%. This chain joins TRBV7-3 and TRBJ1-5; possibly TRBD1 for D (5 bases). The sample here was CD4+ or CD8+ T cells sorted from blood, taken in a trial of the OX40 agonist ivuxolimab. This sequence was found in an adult with an advanced solid tumor such as melanoma, head and neck, liver or kidney cancer. DNA of the CDR3: TGTGCCAGCAGCTTAGCTGGTGGGACTAGCAATCAGCCCCAGCATTTT. Translation: CASSLAGGTSNQPQHF.